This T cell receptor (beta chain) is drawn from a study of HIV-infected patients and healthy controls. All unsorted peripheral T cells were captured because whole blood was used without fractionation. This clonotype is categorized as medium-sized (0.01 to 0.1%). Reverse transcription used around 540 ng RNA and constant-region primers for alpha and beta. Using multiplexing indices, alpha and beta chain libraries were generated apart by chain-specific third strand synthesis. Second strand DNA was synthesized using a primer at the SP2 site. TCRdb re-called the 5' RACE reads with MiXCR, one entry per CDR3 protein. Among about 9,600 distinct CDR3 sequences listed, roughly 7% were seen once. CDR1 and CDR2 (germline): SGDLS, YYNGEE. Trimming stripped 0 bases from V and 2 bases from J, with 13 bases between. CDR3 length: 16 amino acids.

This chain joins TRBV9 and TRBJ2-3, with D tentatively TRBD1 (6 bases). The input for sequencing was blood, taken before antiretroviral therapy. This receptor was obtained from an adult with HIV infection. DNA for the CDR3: TGTGCCAGCAGCGTAGAGGGCAGGGGCCACACAGATACGCAGTATTTT. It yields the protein CASSVEGRGHTDTQYF.